This T cell receptor (beta chain) is drawn from a study of blood T cell repertoires in COVID-19. Whole-study context: Samples of COVID-19 (acute and convalescent) were obtained from the United States, Italy and Spain.

V gave up 3 bases and J gave up 6 bases, with 15 bases separating them. Germline values: CDR1 WNHNN, CDR2 SYGVQD (reference sequence). The CDR3 length is 15 residues. Under the authors' procedure: Amplification of reference gene primers was used by the study to estimate nucleated cell counts. Profiled with immunoSEQ multiplex PCR; TCRdb holds only in-frame clones, not every one. V and J calls and clone size are those listed in that table; D and trimming were worked out from the DNA. The sample records 120,000 or so clones, about four fifths being singletons. The table lists this clone with a few counts.

The specimen was peripheral blood. J is TRBJ1-5 and V is TRBV10-1; no firm D call. The clonotype comes from a woman aged 50 to 60 with acute or convalescent COVID-19. As DNA, the CDR3 is TGCGCCAGCAGTGATCGAAGTAAGCGGCGTCAGCCCCAGCATTTT. Amino acid sequence: CASSDRSKRRQPQHF.